The present T cell receptor beta chain was sequenced within a study of T cell repertoires in aging, cancer and after chemotherapy. Background on the study: Patients with chronic lymphocytic leukemia were sampled before and after fludarabine- or bendamustine-based chemotherapy.

TCR beta rearrangements were amplified from peripheral blood genomic DNA. This clonotype was seen at least ten times. TRB rearrangements spanning V, D and J were amplified using mixed TRB-A/B primers. TCRdb reprocessed the multiplex PCR reads via MiXCR and lists one record per CDR3 protein. The sample lists around 7,800 distinct CDR3 sequences, around 25% occurring once. V was pared by 3 bases and J by 2 bases, with 1 base of the junction left unmatched. The CDR3 spans 14 residues. CDR1 and CDR2 (germline): MNHEY, SMNVEV (reference sequence). Material: blood. The clonotype originates from a human donor with a blood cancer. V is TRBV27 and J is TRBJ2-7; 10 bases agree with TRBD2. The CDR3 here is CASSFLAGAYEQYF. The DNA of the CDR3 is TGTGCCAGCAGTTTCCTAGCGGGAGCCTACGAGCAGTACTTC.